A single sample gave rise to the 32 T cell receptor beta chains below, sequenced in a study of shared clonotypes between healthy human individuals. TCRdb's table, derived via immunoSEQ multiplex PCR, lists solely in-frame clones and lacks some. The data contain approximately 640,000 clones, about 92% of them singletons. The sample was memory CD8+ T cells from PBMCs. The sample's subset: CD45RO+ cells pooled with CCR7-negative TemRA cells. All receptors derive from a man aged 18-30 years in good health. Some clones in this sample may be carry-over from other donors' samples.

The chain employs TRBV5-1 and TRBJ1-2; 7 bases fit TRBD1. The CDR3 runs to 14 residues. Germline values: CDR1 SGHRS, CDR2 YFSETQ. V was pared by 4 bases and J by 6 bases, with 9 bases of the junction left unmatched. CDR3 amino acids: CASSGYKGADGYTF. CDR3 nucleotides: TGCGCCAGCAGCGGATACAAGGGGGCCGATGGCTACACCTTC.

This rearrangement joins TRBV9 to TRBJ2-7; no clear D gene. The CDR3 covers 13 residues. Germline V gene sequence: CDR1 SGDLS, CDR2 YYNGEE. The V end lost 4 bases, the J end lost 6 bases, and 14 bases lay between the germline ends. The chain's CDR3 is CASSLSEWGEQYF. CDR3 DNA: TGTGCCAGCAGCCTCTCCGAATGGGGCGAGCAGTACTTC.

The chain links TRBV30 to TRBJ2-4, with D perhaps matching TRBD2 (7 bases). The germline gives CDR1 GTSNPN, CDR2 SVGIG (reference sequence). This CDR3 is built from 15 residues. The CDR3 sequence is CPGEGEGILLNIQYF. CDR3 coding DNA: TGTCCCGGGGAGGGGGAGGGGATTTTACTGAACATTCAGTACTTC.

V usage is TRBV27 and J usage is TRBJ2-2; 7 bases map to TRBD2. Germline values: CDR1 MNHEY, CDR2 SMNVEV (reference sequence). V lost 2 bases and J lost 6; bases outside the gene matches: 3. The CDR3 consists of 14 residues. The CDR3 bases are TGTGCCAGCAGTTTAGCGGGAGCCTCCGGGGAGCTGTTTTTT. Its protein product is CASSLAGASGELFF.

CDR3 in amino acids: CASSYRANSYEQYF. In DNA, the CDR3 is TGTGCCAGCAGTTATCGTGCTAACTCCTACGAGCAGTACTTC. V is TRBV6-5 and J is TRBJ2-7; no clear D gene. CDR1 is MNHEY, CDR2 SVGAGI, per germline. Trimming removed 3 bases at V and 0 bases at J, with 9 bases between. CDR3 length: 14 residues.

V gene TRBV7-9 combines with J gene TRBJ2-5, with TRBD2 matching over 13 bases. Germline-derived CDR1 and CDR2 are SEHNR and FQNEAQ (reference sequence). The CDR3 contains 15 residues. V lost 5 bases and J lost 3; bases outside the gene matches: 3. For the CDR3, the DNA is TGTGCCAGCAGCCGCGGACTAGCGGGAGAAGAGACCCAGTACTTC. Its translation: CASSRGLAGEETQYF.

The chain joins TRBV10-1 to TRBJ2-7; D unclear. This CDR3 is 13 amino acids long. The germline V and J ends were trimmed by 2 bases and 5 bases, with 10 bases remaining between them. The V gene's germline CDR1 is WNHNN and CDR2 SYGVQD (reference sequence). The CDR3 here is CASSEGRYDEQYF. DNA for the CDR3: TGCGCCAGCAGTGAGGGACGGTACGACGAGCAGTACTTC.

The V call is TRBV7-9, the J call TRBJ2-5, with 12 bases aligning to TRBD1. V gave up 4 bases and J gave up 5 bases; unmatched junction bases: 11. The CDR3 covers 17 residues. Germline loops: CDR1 SEHNR, CDR2 FQNEAQ (reference sequence). CDR3 bases: TGTGCCAGCAGCTCGGAGCTGAGGGACAGGGGGCGGGAGACCCAGTACTTC. Its protein product is CASSSELRDRGRETQYF. The variable domain in full, with the rest retrieved from reference TRBV7-9 and TRBJ2-5, is DTGVSQNPRHKITKRGQNVTFRCDPISEHNRLYWYRQTLGQGPEFLTYFQNEAQLEKSRLLSDRFSAERPKGSFSTLEIQRTEQGDSAMYLCASSSELRDRGRETQYFGPGTRLLVL.

As regards this clone: A read error may be the cause here, since a much bigger clone is one base away. Different DNA sequences within this sample yield the same CDR3. The chain recombines TRBV28 with TRBJ2-7; D not resolved. The germline V gene encodes CDR1 MDHEN and CDR2 SYDVKM. This CDR3 spans 11 amino acids. Trimming shortened V by 6 bases and J by 6 bases, and 9 bases separated the two germline ends. CDR3 protein: CASSPRGEQYF. As DNA, the CDR3 is TGTGCCAGCAGCCCCCGAGGCGAGCAGTACTTC.

This chain connects TRBV9 to TRBJ2-2; TRBD2 is a possible D gene (5 bases). The CDR3 is made up of 16 amino acids. Germline V gene lookup returns CDR1 SGDLS and CDR2 YYNGEE. V gave up 0 bases and J gave up 3 bases, with 12 bases separating them. The CDR3 sequence: CASSVVGRRDTGELFF. The CDR3, as DNA: TGTGCCAGCAGCGTAGTTGGGAGAAGGGACACCGGGGAGCTGTTTTTT.

This chain links TRBV10-3 with TRBJ2-7, with D unresolved. Looked up from germline, CDR1 is ENHRY and CDR2 is SYGVKD. CDR3 length: 14 residues. The V end was cut by 3 bases, the J end by 5 bases, with 14 bases between. The CDR3 sequence is CAISEVLGHNEQYF. CDR3 nucleotide sequence: TGTGCCATCAGTGAAGTACTCGGGCACAACGAGCAGTACTTC.

This clone was counted once. This sample also contains other DNA sequences that code for the same CDR3. V gene TRBV10-3 combines with J gene TRBJ2-7, with a tentative D call TRBD2 (6 bases). Germline V gene sequence: CDR1 ENHRY, CDR2 SYGVKD. V was clipped by 6 bases and J by 1 base, with 7 bases between them. This CDR3 spans 12 amino acids. This CDR3 reads CAIRGGSYEQYF. The CDR3, as DNA: TGTGCCATCAGGGGGGGATCCTACGAGCAGTACTTC.

The rearrangement joins TRBV5-1 to TRBJ1-1, with D maybe TRBD1 (5 bases). CDR3 length: 15 residues. V shed 5 bases and J shed 4 bases, with 18 bases lying between them. Germline V gene data show CDR1 as SGHRS and CDR2 as YFSETQ. The CDR3 DNA reads TGCGCCAGCAGTCCGGGGCGGGCGACGGGCACTGAAGCTTTCTTT. Residues: CASSPGRATGTEAFF.

V is TRBV28 and J is TRBJ2-2; possibly TRBD1 for D (5 bases). Germline-derived CDR1 and CDR2 are MDHEN and SYDVKM. The germline V and J ends were trimmed by 5 bases and 6 bases, with 25 bases remaining between them. CDR3 length: 18 residues. Here the CDR3 DNA reads TGTGCCAGCAGTCACCTACTCGGGCAGGGAATGTTTTCCGGGGAGCTGTTTTTT. It codes for CASSHLLGQGMFSGELFF.

The rearrangement joins TRBV6-1 to TRBJ1-5; 7 bases are shared with TRBD1. This CDR3 has 13 residues. Trimming at V came to 10 bases and at J to 6 bases, leaving 9 bases not matched to a gene. CDR1 is MNHNS and CDR2 is SASEGT in the germline V gene. As DNA, the CDR3 is TGTGCCACAGGGGGAGGGCTGTTTCAGCCCCAGCATTTT. Residues: CATGGGLFQPQHF.

The chain links TRBV4-2 to TRBJ2-1, with 7 nucleotides matching TRBD2. V lost 4 bases and J lost 0; bases outside the gene matches: 3. The germline CDR1 and CDR2 sequences are LGHNA and YNFKEQ. The CDR3 loop spans 15 amino acids. In DNA form, the CDR3 reads TGTGCCAGCAGCCGAGGACTAGACTCCTACAATGAGCAGTTCTTC. As protein: CASSRGLDSYNEQFF.

CDR3 coding DNA: TGCAGCGTTGATACTAGCGCCATAAGCTCCTACAATGAGCAGTTCTTC. Its translation: CSVDTSAISSYNEQFF. V usage is TRBV29-1 and J usage is TRBJ2-1, with 7 bases that match TRBD2. This CDR3 contains 16 residues. Trimming cost V 3 bases and J 0 bases; bases outside gene matches: 8. Germline V gene sequence: CDR1 SQVTM, CDR2 ANQGSEA.

V usage is TRBV7-9 and J usage is TRBJ1-1; 9 positions match TRBD1. The germline V gene has CDR1 SEHNR and CDR2 FQNEAQ (reference sequence). The CDR3 consists of 17 residues. V lost 5 bases, J lost 0 bases, and 10 bases stayed unmatched. The CDR3 nucleotides read TGTGCCAGCAGCGGGATCCGGGACAGGGTATTGAACACTGAAGCTTTCTTT. Translation: CASSGIRDRVLNTEAFF.

The V and J genes are TRBV27 and TRBJ1-1, with 7 bases that match TRBD1. The germline CDR1 and CDR2 sequences are MNHEY and SMNVEV (reference sequence). The CDR3 totals 14 residues. Unmatched junction bases numbered 7, after V lost 0 bases and J lost 9 bases. The CDR3 here is CASSLSTGIQKAFF. CDR3 sequence (DNA): TGTGCCAGCAGTTTATCGACAGGGATACAAAAAGCTTTCTTT.

This clone was picked up one time. CDR3: CASSASWREGTDTQYF. The CDR3 DNA follows: TGTGCCAGCAGCGCCTCGTGGCGGGAGGGCACAGATACGCAGTATTTT. This rearrangement joins TRBV9 to TRBJ2-3, with TRBD2 identical over 8 bases. CDR1 is SGDLS, CDR2 YYNGEE, per germline. The CDR3 sequence is 16 residues long. J gave up 1 base and V 3 bases, and 7 bases lay outside the gene matches.

This clone was observed once. V and J are TRBV9 and TRBJ1-1; the D is unclear. There are 15 residues in the CDR3. Germline lookup yields CDR1 SGDLS and CDR2 YYNGEE. The V and J ends lost 0 bases and 1 base respectively, with 10 bases between them. CDR3 nucleotides: TGTGCCAGCAGCGTAGAGGGATCTCCGAACACTGAAGCTTTCTTT. Translation: CASSVEGSPNTEAFF.

The chain recombines TRBV27 with TRBJ1-2; TRBD1 matches at 7 bases. Germline trimming cut 1 base from V and 3 bases from J; bases unmatched to any gene: 5. CDR1 is MNHEY, CDR2 SMNVEV, per germline (reference sequence). The CDR3 contains 15 residues. The CDR3 sequence is CASSLYPGGDYGYTF. In DNA, the CDR3 is TGTGCCAGCAGTTTATACCCAGGGGGAGACTATGGCTACACCTTC.

This rearrangement joins TRBV28 to TRBJ2-5, with TRBD1 matching 12 bases. J lost 3 bases, V lost 7 bases, and 9 bases had no gene match. Germline loops: CDR1 MDHEN, CDR2 SYDVKM. The CDR3 covers 16 residues. CDR3 protein: CASTGDRGRYKETQYF. CDR3 sequence (DNA): TGTGCCAGCACCGGGGACAGGGGGCGTTATAAAGAGACCCAGTACTTC.

The V gene is TRBV4-3, the J gene TRBJ2-1; the D gene is possibly TRBD2 (6 bases). Germline CDR1 reads LGHNA; CDR2 reads YSLEER. Deletions cut 1 base from V and 7 bases from J, with 17 bases between. CDR3 length equals 16 residues. The CDR3 DNA reads as TGCGCCAGCAGCCAAGGGAACTCGGGAGCATGGAATGAGCAGTTCTTC. It codes for CASSQGNSGAWNEQFF.

The chain has TRBV19 and TRBJ2-7; D perhaps matches TRBD1 (6 bases). Trimming took 5 bases from V and 3 from J, leaving 20 bases between them. The CDR3 runs to 16 residues. Germline CDR1 reads LNHDA; CDR2 reads SQIVND (reference sequence). This CDR3 reads CASSPRSTGFVYEQYF. In DNA form, the CDR3 reads TGTGCCAGTAGTCCTAGGTCCACAGGGTTCGTCTACGAGCAGTACTTC.

The table lists this clone with a count of one. V and J are TRBV9 and TRBJ1-1; 9 bases match TRBD1. Trimming at V came to 4 bases and at J to 6 bases, leaving 4 bases not matched to a gene. This CDR3 is 13 amino acids long. The V gene's germline CDR1 is SGDLS and CDR2 YYNGEE. The CDR3, as DNA: TGTGCCAGCAGCCCCCGGGACAGGGCTGAAGCTTTCTTT. Translation: CASSPRDRAEAFF.

The V and J genes are TRBV7-9 and TRBJ2-1, with a possible D match to TRBD1 (6 bases). The CDR3 runs 15 residues. V gave up 8 bases and J gave up 7 bases, with 21 bases separating them. The germline gives CDR1 SEHNR, CDR2 FQNEAQ (reference sequence). The CDR3 protein is CASSPRGKRANEQFF. The CDR3 nucleotides are TGTGCCAGCTCCCCAAGGGGGAAGAGGGCGAATGAGCAGTTCTTC.

The chain is built from TRBV11-2 and TRBJ1-1; TRBD1 might be the D (6 bases). Germline CDR1 and CDR2: SGHAT and FQNNGV. The CDR3 has 13 amino acids. V lost 1 base to trimming and J lost 7 bases, with 10 bases between them. CDR3 DNA: TGTGCCAGCAGCTTAGCCACACAGGGTGAAGCTTTCTTT. Translating gives CASSLATQGEAFF.

The gene calls are TRBV19 and TRBJ1-2; D might be TRBD1 (5 bases). Per germline, CDR1 LNHDA and CDR2 SQIVND (reference sequence). The V gene lost 6 bases and the J gene lost 4 bases, with 15 bases spanning the gap. There are 14 residues in the CDR3. The CDR3 region has the DNA TGTGCCAGTAGGTTGCGGCAGGGCCCCTATGGCTACACCTTC. Its translation is CASRLRQGPYGYTF.

The chain combines TRBV9 with TRBJ1-1; unclear D gene. CDR1 and CDR2 from the germline V gene are SGDLS and YYNGEE. There are 14 residues in the CDR3. V gave up 0 bases and J gave up 1 base, with 7 bases separating them. The CDR3 bases are TGTGCCAGCAGCGTAGCTTTGGAGAACACTGAAGCTTTCTTT. Translated: CASSVALENTEAFF.

V is TRBV6-5 and J is TRBJ2-5, with a possible D match to TRBD1 (5 bases). The CDR3 runs 15 residues. Per the germline V gene, CDR1 is MNHEY and CDR2 is SVGAGI. V shed 6 bases and J shed 5 bases, with 19 bases lying between them. CDR3 loop: CASRREQQAWETQYF. The DNA of the CDR3 is TGTGCCAGCAGACGCGAACAACAGGCGTGGGAGACCCAGTACTTC.

The chain links TRBV27 to TRBJ1-2; possible D gene TRBD1, 6 bases. The CDR3 totals 16 residues. V was clipped by 6 bases and J by 1 base, with 18 bases between them. Germline loops: CDR1 MNHEY, CDR2 SMNVEV (reference sequence). The CDR3, as DNA: TGTGCCAGCAGCCCCGCGGCAGGGGAGATTAACTATGGCTACACCTTC. Protein product: CASSPAAGEINYGYTF.